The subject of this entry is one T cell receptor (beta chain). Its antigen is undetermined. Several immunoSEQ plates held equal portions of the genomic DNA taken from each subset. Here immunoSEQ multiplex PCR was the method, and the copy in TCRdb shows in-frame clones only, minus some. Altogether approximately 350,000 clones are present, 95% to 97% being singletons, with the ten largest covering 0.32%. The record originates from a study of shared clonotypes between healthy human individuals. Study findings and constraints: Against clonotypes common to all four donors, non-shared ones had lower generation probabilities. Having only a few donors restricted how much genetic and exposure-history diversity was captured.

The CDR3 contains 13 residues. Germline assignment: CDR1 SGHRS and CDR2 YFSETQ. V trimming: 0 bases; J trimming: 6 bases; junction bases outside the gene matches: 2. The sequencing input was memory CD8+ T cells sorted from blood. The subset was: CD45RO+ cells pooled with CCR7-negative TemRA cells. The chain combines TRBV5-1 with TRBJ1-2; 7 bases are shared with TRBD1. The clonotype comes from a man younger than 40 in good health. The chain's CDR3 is CASSLEGADGYTF. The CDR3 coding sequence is TGCGCCAGCAGCTTGGAGGGGGCGGATGGCTACACCTTC.